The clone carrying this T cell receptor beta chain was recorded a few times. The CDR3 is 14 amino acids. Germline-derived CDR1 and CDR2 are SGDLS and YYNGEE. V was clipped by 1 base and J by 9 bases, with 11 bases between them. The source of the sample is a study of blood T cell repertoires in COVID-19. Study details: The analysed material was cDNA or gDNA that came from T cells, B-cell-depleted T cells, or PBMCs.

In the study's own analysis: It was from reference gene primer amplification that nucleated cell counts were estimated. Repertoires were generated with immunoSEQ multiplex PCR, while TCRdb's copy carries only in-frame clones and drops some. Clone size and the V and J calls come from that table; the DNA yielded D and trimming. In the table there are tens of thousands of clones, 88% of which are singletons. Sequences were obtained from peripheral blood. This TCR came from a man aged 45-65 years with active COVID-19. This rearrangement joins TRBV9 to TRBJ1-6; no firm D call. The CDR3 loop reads CASSVSPAGSPLHF. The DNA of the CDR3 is TGTGCCAGCAGCGTATCCCCCGCCGGTTCACCCCTCCACTTT.